These 25 T cell receptor beta chains were all obtained from the same sample, sequenced in a study of early T cells in non-severe SARS-CoV-2 infection. TCRdb processed the 5' RACE reads anew with MiXCR; each CDR3 protein has one entry. Of about 77,000 distinct CDR3 sequences in the sample, approximately 5% were seen once. The specimen comprised whole blood, sampled at baseline. These receptors were collected from an adult who was a healthcare worker with PCR-confirmed SARS-CoV-2 infection or an uninfected control (not recorded which).

Ten or more counts support this clonotype. The chain couples TRBV12-3 or TRBV12-4 to TRBJ1-5; D uncertain. The CDR3 loop spans 13 amino acids. V was cut by 5 bases and J by 4 bases, with 9 bases left in between. CDR3 bases: TGTGCCAGCAGTCCCGACGGTAATCAGCCCCAGCATTTT. This codes for CASSPDGNQPQHF.

This clonotype has at least ten counts. The chain joins TRBV11-2 to TRBJ2-7; no clear D gene. The CDR3 runs to 14 residues. Trimming cost V 4 bases and J 0 bases, with 10 bases left between them. Germline CDR1 reads SGHAT; CDR2 reads FQNNGV. The CDR3: CASSSRQASYEQYF. CDR3 coding DNA: TGTGCCAGCAGCTCCCGCCAGGCCTCCTACGAGCAGTACTTC.

This clonotype has at least ten counts. The chain uses TRBV7-8 and TRBJ1-5; tentative D call: TRBD1 (5 bases). Per germline, CDR1 SGHVS and CDR2 FQNEAQ. V lost 2 bases, J lost 0 bases, and 20 bases lay in between. This CDR3 is built from 19 residues. The CDR3 protein is CASSLKGRVDSYSNQPQHF. For the CDR3, the DNA is TGTGCCAGCAGCTTAAAGGGACGGGTCGATTCTTATAGCAATCAGCCCCAGCATTTT.

This clonotype came up many times. The chain joins TRBV7-6 to TRBJ1-3; no reliable D call. The ends were cut back, 1 base at V and 3 bases at J, with 16 bases in the middle. Germline CDR1 is SGHVS and CDR2 is FNYEAQ. The CDR3 has 17 residues. The CDR3 protein is CASSLGVGRQLGNTIYF. The CDR3, as DNA: TGTGCCAGCAGCTTAGGGGTCGGGCGCCAGCTTGGAAACACCATATATTTT.

This sequence joins TRBV28 and TRBJ1-1; D ambiguous. The CDR3 totals 13 residues. V lost 6 bases and J lost 4, with 12 bases in between. Germline V gene lookup returns CDR1 MDHEN and CDR2 SYDVKM. This chain's CDR3 is CASSPGRFTEAFF. DNA of the CDR3: TGTGCCAGCAGCCCCGGACGTTTCACTGAAGCTTTCTTT.

This clonotype was counted at least ten times. The chain employs TRBV19 and TRBJ2-1; 13 nucleotides align to TRBD2. Germline trimming cut 6 bases from V and 9 bases from J; bases unmatched to any gene: 14. CDR3 length: 17 amino acids. Germline CDR1 is LNHDA and CDR2 is SQIVND (reference sequence). The DNA for the CDR3 is TGTGCCAGTAGGGTTTCACCGGGACTAGCGGGATATGGTGAGCAGTTCTTC. It specifies CASRVSPGLAGYGEQFF.

V gene TRBV7-6 combines with J gene TRBJ2-1; D remains unclear. CDR3 length equals 15 residues. Germline values: CDR1 SGHVS, CDR2 FNYEAQ. Trimming left V 4 bases short and J 0 bases short, with 10 bases between. The chain's CDR3 is CASSYFPSSYNEQFF. CDR3 nucleotides: TGTGCCAGCAGCTATTTTCCGAGCTCCTACAATGAGCAGTTCTTC.

Many counts were recorded for this clonotype. V usage is TRBV28 and J usage is TRBJ1-1; D perhaps matches TRBD1 (5 bases). This CDR3 is 15 amino acids long. In germline, CDR1 is MDHEN, CDR2 SYDVKM. The germline V and J ends were trimmed by 7 bases and 8 bases, with 23 bases remaining between them. CDR3 nucleotide sequence: TGTGCCAGCACCGTTCGGGGGGTAAGAAGAATCGAAGCTTTCTTT. Residues: CASTVRGVRRIEAFF.

The sample holds many counts of this clonotype. The chain recombines TRBV5-4 with TRBJ1-1; 10 bases agree with TRBD1. The CDR3 has 15 amino acids. The germline CDR1 and CDR2 sequences are SGHNT and YYREEE (reference sequence). Germline trimming cut 2 bases from V and 5 bases from J; bases unmatched to any gene: 6. The CDR3 bases are TGTGCCAGCAGCTTAGACAGGGGGCTCCGAACTGAAGCTTTCTTT. It translates to CASSLDRGLRTEAFF.

The chain couples TRBV28 to TRBJ2-2, with unresolved D. From germline, CDR1 is MDHEN and CDR2 SYDVKM. The CDR3 contains 13 residues. V lost 5 bases and J lost 3, with 7 bases in between. CDR3 nucleotide sequence: TGTGCCAGCAGTCCGCTTGACACCGGGGAGCTGTTTTTT. Its translation is CASSPLDTGELFF.

This clonotype occurred a few times. The chain has TRBV10-3 and TRBJ1-2, with TRBD1 matching 7 bases. V lost 6 bases and J lost 8; bases outside the gene matches: 9. This CDR3 is 13 amino acids long. Germline lookup yields CDR1 ENHRY and CDR2 SYGVKD. The CDR3 loop is CAISPGQPLGYTF. CDR3 DNA: TGTGCCATCAGCCCGGGACAGCCCCTAGGCTACACCTTC.

This clonotype was detected ten times or more. The chain recombines TRBV7-6 with TRBJ1-5; D not certain. V dropped 5 bases and J dropped 3 bases, with 11 bases sitting between them. Per the germline V gene, CDR1 is SGHVS and CDR2 is FNYEAQ. The CDR3 loop spans 14 amino acids. The CDR3 protein is CASSTAGFNQPQHF. The CDR3 DNA follows: TGTGCCAGCAGCACCGCAGGTTTCAATCAGCCCCAGCATTTT.

This clonotype occurred many times. V and J are TRBV9 and TRBJ2-1; no clear D gene. Between the trimmed V and J ends, which lost 5 bases and 0 bases, there was a span of 6 bases. Looked up from germline, CDR1 is SGDLS and CDR2 is YYNGEE. The CDR3 sequence is 13 residues long. The CDR3 DNA follows: TGTGCCAGCAGTGGAAACTCCTACAATGAGCAGTTCTTC. As protein: CASSGNSYNEQFF.

This chain joins TRBV2 and TRBJ2-1; D is perhaps TRBD1 (6 bases). The CDR3 runs 15 residues. Trimming removed 3 bases at V and 2 bases at J, with 11 bases between. CDR1 is SNHLY, CDR2 FYNNEI, per germline. The CDR3 reads CASSDAQGTYNEQFF. CDR3 in DNA: TGTGCCAGCAGTGATGCACAGGGCACCTACAATGAGCAGTTCTTC.

The gene calls are TRBV6-1 and TRBJ2-3, with D unresolved. CDR1 is MNHNS and CDR2 is SASEGT in the germline V gene. V was clipped by 2 bases and J by 2 bases, with 8 bases between them. The CDR3 totals 14 residues. CDR3 coding DNA: TGTGCCAGCAGTGAATACTTGATCACAGATACGCAGTATTTT. It yields the protein CASSEYLITDTQYF.

V and J are TRBV9 and TRBJ1-6; TRBD1 is a possible D gene (5 bases). The V end was cut by 0 bases, the J end by 5 bases, with 6 bases between. In germline, CDR1 is SGDLS, CDR2 YYNGEE. This CDR3 contains 14 residues. CDR3 in amino acids: CASSVGGNNSPLHF. Written as DNA, the CDR3 is TGTGCCAGCAGCGTAGGGGGGAATAATTCACCCCTCCACTTT.

This clonotype was counted ten times or more. This chain links TRBV6-6 with TRBJ1-6; D might be TRBD1 (6 bases). V lost 3 bases and J lost 7, with 13 bases in between. The germline V gene has CDR1 MNHNY and CDR2 SVGAGI (reference sequence). There are 15 residues in the CDR3. The CDR3 reads CASSYLQGSNSPLHF. The CDR3 nucleotides are TGTGCCAGCAGTTATCTACAGGGAAGCAATTCACCCCTCCACTTT.

At least ten counts were recorded for this clonotype. The rearrangement links TRBV20-1 to TRBJ2-7; TRBD1 is a possible D gene (6 bases). CDR1 is DFQATT, CDR2 SNEGSKA, per germline (reference sequence). Trimming shortened V by 5 bases and J by 5 bases, and 19 bases separated the two germline ends. This CDR3 region has 14 residues. The CDR3 sequence: CSARGTRGSNEQYF. The CDR3 nucleotides are TGCAGTGCTCGAGGGACAAGGGGATCGAACGAGCAGTACTTC.

This clonotype showed up many times. The V gene is TRBV20-1, the J gene TRBJ2-1; TRBD1 aligns across 7 bases. Germline V gene data show CDR1 as DFQATT and CDR2 as SNEGSKA (reference sequence). V lost 3 bases and J lost 8; bases outside the gene matches: 13. CDR3 size: 15 residues. The CDR3 loop is CSARLPGGIYYEQFF. The CDR3 nucleotides are TGCAGTGCTAGGTTGCCAGGGGGTATCTATTATGAGCAGTTCTTC.

Only a few counts were recorded for this clonotype. At one of its ends the junction is not consistent with the germline gene, which may arise from a read error. The CDR3 DNA is TGCGGTTCGGGGGCATCGTATAATTCACCCCTCCACTTT. Translation: CGSGASYNSPLHF. V gene TRBV27 combines with J gene TRBJ1-6, with D possibly TRBD1 on 6 matching bases. Germline V lookup: CDR1 MNHEY, CDR2 SMNVEV (reference sequence). The CDR3 totals 13 residues.

This clonotype showed up just a few times. The rearrangement uses TRBV12-3 or TRBV12-4 and TRBJ1-5; no clear D. The CDR3 length is 13 residues. V dropped 3 bases and J dropped 1 base, with 4 bases sitting between them. The CDR3: CASSLASNQPQHF. The CDR3 nucleotides read TGTGCCAGCAGTTTGGCCAGCAATCAGCCCCAGCATTTT.

There are many counts of this clonotype. The rearrangement uses TRBV6-5 and TRBJ2-7; tentative D call: TRBD1 (5 bases). Germline V lookup: CDR1 MNHEY, CDR2 SVGAGI. With 5 bases removed from V and 1 base from J, the gap between germline ends came to 15 bases. This CDR3 region has 15 residues. This chain's CDR3 is CASSGQTAKSYEQYF. The DNA for the CDR3 is TGTGCCAGCAGTGGTCAGACAGCAAAGTCCTACGAGCAGTACTTC.

This clonotype was detected many times. The chain employs TRBV28 and TRBJ2-7, with D possibly TRBD1 on 6 matching bases. CDR1 MDHEN and CDR2 SYDVKM come from the germline V gene. The CDR3 consists of 15 residues. V lost 7 bases and J 5 bases, leaving 21 bases between the germline ends. The CDR3 bases are TGTGCCAGCAAACATACCCCCGCGCAGGGGAACGAGCAGTACTTC. Its translation is CASKHTPAQGNEQYF.

This clonotype showed up just a few times. This chain links TRBV6-5 with TRBJ2-1; D perhaps matches TRBD2 (5 bases). V lost 4 bases, J lost 0 bases, and 13 bases lay in between. The CDR3 totals 16 residues. Germline lookup yields CDR1 MNHEY and CDR2 SVGAGI. DNA of the CDR3: TGTGCCAGCAGTTCCAACTTCCGGGGCTCCTACAATGAGCAGTTCTTC. Amino acids: CASSSNFRGSYNEQFF.

This clonotype was recorded many times. The chain employs TRBV27 and TRBJ2-7; no definite D call. The V end lost 3 bases, the J end lost 0 bases, and 15 bases lay between the germline ends. Germline CDR1 reads MNHEY; CDR2 reads SMNVEV (reference sequence). The CDR3 has 16 amino acids. The CDR3 is CASSFYPTDRSYEQYF. DNA of the CDR3: TGTGCCAGCAGTTTTTACCCCACCGACCGCTCCTACGAGCAGTACTTC.